A single sample is the source of the 17 T cell receptor beta chains below, sequenced in a study of T cell responses to AZD1222 COVID-19 vaccine. Sequenced by immunoSEQ multiplex PCR; TCRdb stores in-frame clones only, minus some. The profile shows under 200,000 clones, under 95% of them singletons. The sample here was peripheral blood, taken 28 days after the second AZD1222 dose. Source of these receptors: an adult who received the AZD1222 COVID-19 vaccine.

The chain carries TRBV2 and TRBJ2-3, with D uncertain. CDR3 length equals 15 residues. V shed 6 bases and J shed 2 bases, with 15 bases lying between them. Germline loops: CDR1 SNHLY, CDR2 FYNNEI. This CDR3 is CASSPLGQITDTQYF. In nucleotides, the CDR3 is TGTGCCAGCAGCCCCCTTGGGCAGATCACAGATACGCAGTATTTT.

The V and J genes are TRBV9 and TRBJ1-1; a weak D match, TRBD1 (5 bases). The V end lost 0 bases, the J end lost 5 bases, and 8 bases lay between the germline ends. The CDR3 is 13 amino acids. Germline lookup yields CDR1 SGDLS and CDR2 YYNGEE. CDR3 in amino acids: CASSVEGVTEAFF. CDR3 DNA sequence: TGTGCCAGCAGCGTAGAAGGGGTTACTGAAGCTTTCTTT.

The chain joins TRBV29-1 to TRBJ2-2, with D possibly matching TRBD2 (7 bases). Between the trimmed V and J ends, which lost 5 bases and 0 bases, there was a span of 16 bases. CDR1 SQVTM and CDR2 ANQGSEA come from the germline V gene. This CDR3 has 16 residues. CDR3 amino acids: CSVWRRGPSNTGELFF. CDR3 nucleotide sequence: TGCAGCGTTTGGCGGCGGGGGCCTTCGAACACCGGGGAGCTGTTTTTT.

The V gene is TRBV13, the J gene TRBJ1-2; D is undetermined. The V end was cut by 5 bases, the J end by 8 bases, with 15 bases between. The length of the CDR3 is 13 residues. Germline loops: CDR1 PRHDT, CDR2 FYEKMQ (reference sequence). The DNA of the CDR3 is TGTGCCAGCAGCCCCCGGCCCCTGGAGGGCTACACCTTC. Residues: CASSPRPLEGYTF.

The rearrangement uses TRBV3-1 (or the pseudogene TRBV3-2) and TRBJ2-2; maybe TRBD1 (5 bases). Trimming took off 5 bases at V and 1 base at J, with 11 bases between the two ends. Germline lookup yields CDR1 LGHDT and CDR2 YNNKEL (reference sequence). The CDR3 runs to 15 residues. The CDR3 sequence is CASSTHQGNTGELFF. In DNA, the CDR3 is TGTGCCAGCAGCACCCATCAGGGGAACACCGGGGAGCTGTTTTTT.

The rearrangement joins TRBV23-1 to TRBJ2-3, with D unclear. TRBV23-1 is an ORF for which the function is uncertain. V was trimmed by 2 bases and J by 5 bases, leaving 8 bases between them. The CDR3 is 13 amino acids. In DNA form, the CDR3 reads TGCGCCAGCAGTCAAGGAATCCTAGATACGCAGTATTTT. It is translated as CASSQGILDTQYF.

V gene TRBV6-5 combines with J gene TRBJ1-2; perhaps TRBD1 as D (6 bases). The germline gives CDR1 MNHEY, CDR2 SVGAGI. Between the trimmed V and J ends, which lost 4 bases and 0 bases, there was a span of 12 bases. This CDR3 contains 15 residues. CDR3 amino acids: CASSWDTSTNYGYTF. CDR3 in DNA: TGTGCCAGCAGTTGGGACACTTCCACTAACTATGGCTACACCTTC.

The chain uses TRBV19 and TRBJ2-6; D gene ambiguous. V was clipped by 4 bases and J by 1 base, with 14 bases between them. Germline V gene sequence: CDR1 LNHDA, CDR2 SQIVND (reference sequence). This CDR3 has 17 residues. This chain's CDR3 is CASSTRPVTSGANVLTF. The CDR3 DNA reads as TGTGCCAGTAGTACCCGTCCCGTTACATCTGGGGCCAACGTCCTGACTTTC.

The V and J genes are TRBV27 and TRBJ2-1; TRBD1 agrees at 8 bases. V was pared by 6 bases and J by 9 bases, with 10 bases of the junction left unmatched. Germline CDR1 reads MNHEY; CDR2 reads SMNVEV (reference sequence). The CDR3 is 14 residues long. CDR3 coding DNA: TGTGCCAGCAGCTGGACAGGGTGGGCCGGTGAGCAGTTCTTC. Its translation is CASSWTGWAGEQFF.

The chain recombines TRBV6-2 or TRBV6-3 with TRBJ2-7, with 8 bases fitting TRBD2. Trimming at V came to 4 bases and at J to 0 bases, leaving 11 bases not matched to a gene. The CDR3 length is 17 residues. The germline V gene encodes CDR1 MNHEY and CDR2 SVGEGT. The CDR3 here is CASSFPLTSGSSYEQYF. The CDR3, as DNA: TGTGCCAGCAGTTTTCCCCTAACTAGCGGTAGCTCCTACGAGCAGTACTTC.

The chain recombines TRBV7-9 with TRBJ1-5; D remains ambiguous. This CDR3 is 12 amino acids long. Trimming removed 5 bases at V and 4 bases at J, with 6 bases between. From germline, CDR1 is SEHNR and CDR2 FQNEAQ (reference sequence). Written as DNA, the CDR3 is TGTGCCAGCAGCCGCTCAAATCAGCCCCAGCATTTT. Protein: CASSRSNQPQHF.

A remark on this clone: Other DNA variants within this sample encode the same CDR3. This chain links TRBV4-1 with TRBJ1-1; D is ambiguous. This CDR3 has 13 amino acids. Germline V gene data show CDR1 as MGHRA and CDR2 as YSYEKL. Trimming left V 1 base short and J 1 base short, with 4 bases between. CDR3 sequence reads: CASSQGRNTEAFF. The CDR3 DNA follows: TGCGCCAGCAGCCAAGGACGGAACACTGAAGCTTTCTTT.

CDR3 region: CASSLSLAGKNEQFF. CDR3 DNA sequence: TGTGCCAGCAGCTTGAGTCTAGCGGGAAAGAATGAGCAGTTCTTC. The chain employs TRBV7-3 and TRBJ2-1; TRBD2 matches at 9 bases. In germline, CDR1 is SGHTA, CDR2 FQGTGA. The CDR3 length is 15 residues. Losses at the gene ends were 3 bases for V and 7 bases for J; bases not matched to a gene: 7.

The CDR3 nucleotides are TGTGCCAGTAGTCCGACTCCCCTATTCTACGAGCAGTACTTC. Translation gives CASSPTPLFYEQYF. The chain carries TRBV19 and TRBJ2-7; D gene unclear. The germline gives CDR1 LNHDA, CDR2 SQIVND (reference sequence). Trimming shortened V by 5 bases and J by 3 bases, and 14 bases separated the two germline ends. The CDR3 extends over 14 amino acids.

The genes are TRBV5-5 and TRBJ2-2, with D perhaps assigned TRBD1 or TRBD2 (5 bases each). Germline CDR1 is SGHKS and CDR2 is YYEKEE (reference sequence). CDR3 length equals 13 residues. V lost 3 bases to trimming and J lost 7 bases, with 10 bases between them. Here the CDR3 DNA reads TGTGCCAGCAGCTCCAGGGAGTTCGGGGAGCTGTTTTTT. Residues: CASSSREFGELFF.

The rearrangement links TRBV7-3 to TRBJ1-1; D possibly corresponds to TRBD1 (6 bases). Between the trimmed V and J ends, which lost 6 bases and 8 bases, there was a span of 19 bases. This CDR3 contains 14 residues. Per germline, CDR1 SGHTA and CDR2 FQGTGA. The CDR3, as DNA: TGTGCCAGCAGTCTTACAGGGTTTGGGTCAGAAGCTTTCTTT. Translation: CASSLTGFGSEAFF.

The genes are TRBV3-1 (or the pseudogene TRBV3-2) and TRBJ1-1; D unclear. V was pared by 0 bases and J by 6 bases, with 8 bases between. The CDR3 is made up of 13 amino acids. Germline CDR1 LGHDT, CDR2 YNNKEL (reference sequence). The CDR3 is CASSQDPRAEAFF. The CDR3 DNA follows: TGTGCCAGCAGCCAAGACCCGAGGGCTGAAGCTTTCTTT.